This entry lists 21 T cell receptor beta chains sequenced from one sample in a study of cytomegalovirus exposure and HLA in healthy donors (dated by TCRdb to about 2017). Library generation was performed with the immunoSEQ multiplex PCR assay. The multiplex PCR relied on a mix of 60 forward primers for TCR Vbeta segments and 13 reverse primers for TCR Jbeta segments. Not all clones reach the TCRdb copy of this immuneACCESS table, which keeps in-frame sequences only. Checked studies attribute under half of the gap to unresolved V genes and leave the rest unexplained. Across this sample there are 150,000 to 200,000 clones, with about 80% seen only once. Clones ranked in the top ten supply roughly 2.6% of the sample. Sequenced: PBMCs. These receptors were obtained from a woman in her fifties or sixties in good health and CMV-seropositive.

The J gene is TRBJ2-3, the V gene TRBV4-3; 15 nucleotides line up with TRBD2. Germline assignment: CDR1 LGHNA and CDR2 YSLEER. V trimming: 0 bases; J trimming: 4 bases; junction bases outside the gene matches: 5. CDR3 length: 18 residues. CDR3 region: CASSQDPGTSGGPDTQYF. The CDR3 DNA reads as TGCGCCAGCAGCCAAGATCCCGGGACTAGCGGGGGGCCAGATACGCAGTATTTT.

The gene calls are TRBV6-1 and TRBJ1-3; no clear D. The CDR3 is 14 residues long. V shed 5 bases and J shed 2 bases, with 10 bases lying between them. From germline, CDR1 is MNHNS and CDR2 SASEGT. CDR3 loop: CASSYKAAGNTIYF. Here the CDR3 DNA reads TGTGCCAGCAGTTATAAGGCGGCTGGAAACACCATATATTTT.

The chain has TRBV18 and TRBJ1-1, with D perhaps matching TRBD1 (5 bases). The ends were cut back, 4 bases at V and 3 bases at J, with 9 bases in the middle. Germline loops: CDR1 KGHSH, CDR2 LQKENI. This CDR3 contains 13 residues. The CDR3 DNA sequence: TGTGCCAGCTCACAGGGGTCCGACACTGAAGCTTTCTTT. It codes for CASSQGSDTEAFF.

V is TRBV15 and J is TRBJ2-1; no reliable D call. CDR1 is LNHNV, CDR2 YYDKDF, per germline (reference sequence). The CDR3 is 16 amino acids. V lost 3 bases, J lost 0 bases, and 12 bases lay in between. The CDR3 DNA follows: TGTGCCACCAGCAGGTCAATTCCGAGCTCCTACAATGAGCAGTTCTTC. Translating it yields CATSRSIPSSYNEQFF.

This chain joins TRBV7-2 and TRBJ2-1; 11 nucleotides line up with TRBD2. Germline V gene data show CDR1 as SGHTA and CDR2 as FQGNSA. Trimming cost V 5 bases and J 4 bases; bases outside gene matches: 4. The CDR3 has 15 residues. CDR3 protein: CASSATSGGYNEQFF. The CDR3 bases are TGTGCCAGCAGCGCAACTAGCGGGGGATACAATGAGCAGTTCTTC.

The chain joins TRBV11-2 to TRBJ2-1; 7 nucleotides align to TRBD1. The length of the CDR3 is 14 residues. CDR1 and CDR2 from the germline V gene are SGHAT and FQNNGV. V trimming: 0 bases; J trimming: 6 bases; junction bases outside the gene matches: 2. The CDR3 nucleotides are TGTGCCAGCAGCTTAGACCGACAGGGCAATGAGCAGTTCTTC. Residues: CASSLDRQGNEQFF.

V usage is TRBV6-6 and J usage is TRBJ1-2, with a possible D match to TRBD1 (6 bases). V lost 6 bases and J lost 4, with 12 bases in between. This CDR3 is 13 amino acids long. Germline-derived CDR1 and CDR2 are MNHNY and SVGAGI (reference sequence). CDR3 coding DNA: TGTGCCAGCAGGGACGGGACACTCTATGGCTACACCTTC. Translation: CASRDGTLYGYTF.

The chain joins TRBV10-2 to TRBJ2-3; TRBD2 matches at 7 bases. CDR1 WSHSY and CDR2 SAAADI come from the germline V gene. The V segment lost 3 bases and the J segment 0 bases; nucleotides outside the gene matches: 3. The CDR3 extends over 15 amino acids. CDR3 in DNA: TGCGCCAGCAGTGACCCTAGCGGTAGCACAGATACGCAGTATTTT. Residues: CASSDPSGSTDTQYF.

The rearrangement links TRBV7-2 to TRBJ2-4, with 9 bases that match TRBD1. The CDR3 consists of 14 residues. CDR1 is SGHTA, CDR2 FQGNSA, per germline. The trim removed 4 bases at V and 8 bases at J, leaving 6 bases unmatched. CDR3 amino acids: CASSWKQGADIQYF. The CDR3 bases are TGTGCCAGCAGCTGGAAACAGGGGGCTGACATTCAGTACTTC.

The chain's CDR3 is CASSQNRGQGGYTF. CDR3 DNA: TGTGCCAGCAGCCAAAACAGGGGGCAAGGTGGCTACACCTTC. The chain joins TRBV4-2 to TRBJ1-2; TRBD1 matches 9 bases. V lost 2 bases to trimming and J lost 7 bases; unmatched junction nucleotides: 5. This CDR3 comprises 14 residues. Germline CDR1 LGHNA, CDR2 YNFKEQ.

This chain uses TRBV7-2 with TRBJ1-3; tentative D call: TRBD1 (6 bases). This CDR3 has 14 amino acids. In germline, CDR1 is SGHTA, CDR2 FQGNSA. V was pared by 5 bases and J by 3 bases, with 11 bases between. CDR3 sequence reads: CASSPRTVGNTIYF. The CDR3, as DNA: TGTGCCAGCAGCCCGCGGACAGTTGGAAACACCATATATTTT.

In the case of this clone: Germline is not matched at one junction end, which may reflect a read error. The V gene is TRBV11-2, the J gene TRBJ1-2, with D possibly matching TRBD1 (5 bases). The germline CDR1 and CDR2 sequences are SGHAT and FQNNGV. This CDR3 is 12 amino acids long. The CDR3 loop reads CASSVDSYGYTF. CDR3 nucleotides: TGTGCCAGCAGCGTAGACAGCTATGGCTACACCTTC.

This chain joins TRBV28 and TRBJ2-3; D is perhaps TRBD1 (5 bases). Trimming stripped 6 bases from V and 1 base from J, with 17 bases between. Germline V CDR1 and CDR2: MDHEN, SYDVKM. This CDR3 has 16 amino acids. This CDR3 reads CASRLTRQLGTDTQYF. CDR3 sequence (DNA): TGTGCCAGCAGGCTGACGAGACAGCTAGGCACAGATACGCAGTATTTT.

The genes are TRBV6-1 and TRBJ1-5; 8 bases line up with TRBD1. With 8 bases clipped from V and 5 bases from J, the junction kept 5 bases outside the gene matches. CDR3 length equals 13 residues. The germline CDR1 and CDR2 sequences are MNHNS and SASEGT. DNA of the CDR3: TGTGCCAGCCAAGGACAGGGATATCAGCCCCAGCATTTT. Protein product: CASQGQGYQPQHF.

CDR3 protein: CASKNLQGGFEAFF. CDR3 coding DNA: TGTGCCAGCAAAAACCTACAGGGCGGGTTTGAAGCTTTCTTT. The J gene is TRBJ1-1, the V gene TRBV6-5, with a weak D call TRBD1 (6 bases). The CDR3 is made up of 14 amino acids. V was clipped by 7 bases and J by 7 bases, with 19 bases between them. CDR1 and CDR2 from the germline V gene are MNHEY and SVGAGI.

The rearrangement uses TRBV18 and TRBJ1-5; tentative D call: TRBD1 (5 bases). The CDR3 covers 17 residues. Germline CDR1 and CDR2: KGHSH and LQKENI. V lost 2 bases and J lost 0, with 14 bases in between. This chain's CDR3 is CASSPAGTSPSNQPQHF. CDR3 in DNA: TGTGCCAGCTCACCAGCAGGGACTAGCCCTAGCAATCAGCCCCAGCATTTT.

The V and J genes are TRBV19 and TRBJ1-5; TRBD1 is a possible D gene (6 bases). The CDR3 totals 15 residues. Trimming cost V 7 bases and J 0 bases, with 13 bases left between them. Germline V gene data show CDR1 as LNHDA and CDR2 as SQIVND (reference sequence). The CDR3, as DNA: TGTGCCAGTACCCTCAGGACAGTTAGCAATCAGCCCCAGCATTTT. This encodes CASTLRTVSNQPQHF.

This sequence joins TRBV5-4 and TRBJ1-4; 10 nucleotides line up with TRBD1. Trimming cost V 2 bases and J 2 bases; bases outside gene matches: 3. Germline-derived CDR1 and CDR2 are SGHNT and YYREEE (reference sequence). The CDR3 is 16 amino acids. CDR3 coding DNA: TGTGCCAGCAGCTTCGGACAGGGGGTTACTAATGAAAAACTGTTTTTT. This gives the protein CASSFGQGVTNEKLFF.

The V and J genes are TRBV6-1 and TRBJ1-1, with D possibly being TRBD1 (6 bases). Between the trimmed V and J ends, which lost 2 bases and 4 bases, there was a span of 14 bases. Germline values: CDR1 MNHNS, CDR2 SASEGT. There are 15 residues in the CDR3. For the CDR3, the DNA is TGTGCCAGCAGTGAACCAGTTCTCAGGGGCACTGAAGCTTTCTTT. Protein: CASSEPVLRGTEAFF.

The chain recombines TRBV7-3 with TRBJ2-3, with 10 bases that match TRBD1. With 5 bases clipped from V and 1 base from J, the junction kept 3 bases outside the gene matches. This CDR3 contains 15 residues. Per germline, CDR1 SGHTA and CDR2 FQGTGA. This CDR3 is CASSPGQGGTDTQYF. The CDR3 nucleotides are TGTGCCAGCAGCCCCGGACAGGGGGGCACAGATACGCAGTATTTT.

This sequence joins TRBV19 and TRBJ1-2; tentative D call: TRBD1 (5 bases). Germline V lookup: CDR1 LNHDA, CDR2 SQIVND (reference sequence). This CDR3 is 13 amino acids long. V gave up 7 bases and J gave up 2 bases, with 11 bases separating them. The CDR3 DNA reads as TGTGCCAGTACCCTTTCAGGGAACTATGGCTACACCTTC. Its protein is CASTLSGNYGYTF.